This TCR beta chain stems from a study of blood T cell repertoires in COVID-19. Study background: There were acute and convalescent COVID-19 samples, and they came from the United States, Italy and Spain. In each case, the material was cDNA or gDNA derived from T cells, B-cell-depleted T cells, or PBMCs.

J lost 6 bases, V lost 7 bases, and 10 bases had no gene match. This CDR3 has 15 residues. Per the germline V gene, CDR1 is SNHLY and CDR2 is FYNNEI. Original processing methods: Reference gene primer amplification in the assay estimated nucleated cell counts. This table comes from immunoSEQ multiplex PCR, and its TCRdb copy is limited to in-frame clones, with some not included. The V and J calls and clone size were taken over from that table, and D and trimming were inferred from the DNA. The sample has under 300,000 clones, 65% to 85% seen once. This clone was counted ten times or more. The rearrangement links TRBV2 to TRBJ1-2, with 11 bases aligning to TRBD1. The sequencing input was peripheral blood. This clonotype originated in a woman between 40 and 50 years old with active or convalescent COVID-19. The chain's CDR3 is CASTQEGQGENGYTF. CDR3 DNA sequence: TGTGCCAGCACTCAAGAGGGACAGGGGGAGAATGGCTACACCTTC. The complete variable domain, with remaining parts taken from reference TRBV2 and TRBJ1-2, reads EPEVTQTPSHQVTQMGQEVILRCVPISNHLYFYWYRQILGQKVEFLVSFYNNEISEKSEIFDDQFSVERPDGSNFTLKIRSTKLEDSAMYFCASTQEGQGENGYTFGSGTRLTVV.